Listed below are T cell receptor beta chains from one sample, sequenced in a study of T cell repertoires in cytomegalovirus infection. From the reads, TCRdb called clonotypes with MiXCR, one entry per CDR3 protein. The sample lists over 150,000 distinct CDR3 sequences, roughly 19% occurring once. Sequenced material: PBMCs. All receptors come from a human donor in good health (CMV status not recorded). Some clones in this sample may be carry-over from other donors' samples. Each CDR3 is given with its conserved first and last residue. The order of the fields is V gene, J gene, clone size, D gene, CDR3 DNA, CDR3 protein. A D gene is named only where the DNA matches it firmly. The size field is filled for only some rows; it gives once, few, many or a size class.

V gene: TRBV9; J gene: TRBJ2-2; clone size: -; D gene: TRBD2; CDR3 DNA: TGTGCCAGCAGCCGGGGGGGGGCTACCTCCACCGGGGAGCTGTTTTTT; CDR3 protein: CASSRGGATSTGELFF
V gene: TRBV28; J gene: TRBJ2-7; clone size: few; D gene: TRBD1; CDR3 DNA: TGTGCCACCCAGGGGACAGGGCTCCTCGAGCAGTACTTC; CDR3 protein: CATQGTGLLEQYF
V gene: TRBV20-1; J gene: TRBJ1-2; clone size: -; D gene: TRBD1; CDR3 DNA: TGCAGTGTGGACAGGGGGTTCTATGGCTACACCTTC; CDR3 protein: CSVDRGFYGYTF
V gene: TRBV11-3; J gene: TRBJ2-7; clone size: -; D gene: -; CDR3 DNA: TGTGCCAGCAGCTTGTCGACGGGAGTGCACGAGCAGTACTTC; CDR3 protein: CASSLSTGVHEQYF
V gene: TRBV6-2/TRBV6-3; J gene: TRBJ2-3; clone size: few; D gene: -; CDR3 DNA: TGTGCCAGCGGCGGAGGGGGCACAGATACGCAGTATTTT; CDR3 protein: CASGGGGTDTQYF
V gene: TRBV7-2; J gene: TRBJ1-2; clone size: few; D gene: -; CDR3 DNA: TGTGCCAGCAGCTTAGTTGCGGGAATCGGAGGCTACACCTTC; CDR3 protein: CASSLVAGIGGYTF
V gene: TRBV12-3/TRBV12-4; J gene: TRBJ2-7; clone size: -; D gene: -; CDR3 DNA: TGTGCCAGCAGTTTCGGGCTAGCGATCTCCTACGAGCAGTACTTC; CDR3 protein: CASSFGLAISYEQYF
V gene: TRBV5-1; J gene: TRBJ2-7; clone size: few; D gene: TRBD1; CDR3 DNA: TGCGCCAGCAGCCCCCCAGCAGGGGGCTACGAGCAGTACTTC; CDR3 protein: CASSPPAGGYEQYF
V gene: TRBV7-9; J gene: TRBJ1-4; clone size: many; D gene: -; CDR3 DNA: TGTGCCAGCCGTTCCGGTGAAAAACTGTTTTTT; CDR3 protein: CASRSGEKLFF
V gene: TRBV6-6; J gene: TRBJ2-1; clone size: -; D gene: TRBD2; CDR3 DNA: TGTGCCAGCAGTAAAAGGACTAGCCAGATTCTTGAGCAGTTCTTC; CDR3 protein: CASSKRTSQILEQFF
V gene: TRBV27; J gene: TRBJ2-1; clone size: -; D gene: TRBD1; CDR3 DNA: TGTGCCAGCAGCTCTACAGGGGGCTATGTCAATGAGCAGTTCTTC; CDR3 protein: CASSSTGGYVNEQFF
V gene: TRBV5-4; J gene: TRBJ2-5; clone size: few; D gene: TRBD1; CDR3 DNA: TGTGCCAGCAGCTCCAAAAACCGGGACAGCCAAGAGACCCAGTACTTC; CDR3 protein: CASSSKNRDSQETQYF
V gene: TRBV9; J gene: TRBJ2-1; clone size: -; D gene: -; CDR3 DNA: TGTGCCAGCAGCGAAACGGGAAGTGCCTACAATGAGCAGTTCTTC; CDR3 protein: CASSETGSAYNEQFF
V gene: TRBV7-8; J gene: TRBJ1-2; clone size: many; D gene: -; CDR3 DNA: TGTGCCAGCAGCTTAGGGGCAGGGACACAGACCCGTGGCTACACCTTC; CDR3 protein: CASSLGAGTQTRGYTF
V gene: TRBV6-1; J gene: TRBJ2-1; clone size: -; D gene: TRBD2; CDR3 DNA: TGTGCCAGCAGAACCCCCCTAGCGGGGGGGAGGAATGAGCAGTTCTTC; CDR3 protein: CASRTPLAGGRNEQFF
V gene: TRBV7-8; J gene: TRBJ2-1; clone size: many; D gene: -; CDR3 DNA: TGTGCCAGCAGCTTAGTGCGAGGCGAGCAGTTCTTC; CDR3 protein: CASSLVRGEQFF
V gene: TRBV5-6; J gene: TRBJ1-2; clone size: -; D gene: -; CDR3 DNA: TGTGCCAGCAGCTTGGTCGGGGAGGGCTACACCTTC; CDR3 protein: CASSLVGEGYTF
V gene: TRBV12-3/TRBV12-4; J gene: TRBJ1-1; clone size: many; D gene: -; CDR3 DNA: TGTGCCAGCAGTTTGGGGGAGGGGAGCACTGAAGCTTTCTTT; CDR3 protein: CASSLGEGSTEAFF
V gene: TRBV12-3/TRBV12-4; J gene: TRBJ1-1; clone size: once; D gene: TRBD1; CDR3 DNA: TGTGCCAGCAGAAACGGACAGGGGAACACTGAAGCTTTCTTT; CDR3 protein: CASRNGQGNTEAFF
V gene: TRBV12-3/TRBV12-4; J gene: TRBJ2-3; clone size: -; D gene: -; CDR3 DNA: TGTGCCAGCAGTCCTGTAGCCGGGGGCGGGGCAGATACGCAGTATTTT; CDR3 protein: CASSPVAGGGADTQYF
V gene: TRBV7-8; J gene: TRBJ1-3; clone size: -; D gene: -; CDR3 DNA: TGTGCCAGCAGCTCCGGGACTCATACATCTGGAAACACCATATATTTT; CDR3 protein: CASSSGTHTSGNTIYF
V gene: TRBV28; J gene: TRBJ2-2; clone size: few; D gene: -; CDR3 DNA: TGTGCCAGCAGCTCCCCGGGGAGCGGGGAGCTGTTTTTT; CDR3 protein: CASSSPGSGELFF
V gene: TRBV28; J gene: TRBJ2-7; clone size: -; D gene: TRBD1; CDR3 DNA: TGTGCCAGCAGTTCCCCGGGACAGGTCTCCTACGAGCAGTACTTC; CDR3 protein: CASSSPGQVSYEQYF
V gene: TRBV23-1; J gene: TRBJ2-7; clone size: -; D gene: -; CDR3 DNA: TGCGCCAGCAGTCAATCCCGGCTTGGGGCCGAGCAGTACTTC; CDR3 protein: CASSQSRLGAEQYF
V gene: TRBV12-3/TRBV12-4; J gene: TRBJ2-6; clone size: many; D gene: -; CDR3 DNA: TGTGCCAGCAGTTTCGACAGCACTGGGGCCAACGTCCTGACTTTC; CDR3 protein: CASSFDSTGANVLTF
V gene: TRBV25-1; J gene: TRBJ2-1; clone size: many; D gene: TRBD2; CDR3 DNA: TGTGCCAGCAGTGAACGGGTGGCGGGGGAGTACAATGAGCAGTTCTTC; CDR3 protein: CASSERVAGEYNEQFF
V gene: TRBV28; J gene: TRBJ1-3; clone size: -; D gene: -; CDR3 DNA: TGTGCCAGCAGTTTTTCTATCTCTGGAAACACCATATATTTT; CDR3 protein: CASSFSISGNTIYF
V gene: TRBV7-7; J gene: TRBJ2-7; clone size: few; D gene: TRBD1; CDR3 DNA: TGTGCTAGCAGCCGACAGGGGCCCTACGAGCAGTACTTC; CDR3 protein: CASSRQGPYEQYF
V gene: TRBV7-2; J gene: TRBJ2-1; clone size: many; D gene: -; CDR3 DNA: TGTGCCAGCAGCCGAGACAGGACGAGCTCCTACAATGAGCAGTTCTTC; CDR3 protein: CASSRDRTSSYNEQFF
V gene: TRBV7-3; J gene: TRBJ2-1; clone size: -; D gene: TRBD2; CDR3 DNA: TGTGCCAGCAGCTTTCCGAAACAGACTAGCGGGAGAAACAAAAACTACAATGAGCAGTTCTTC; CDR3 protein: CASSFPKQTSGRNKNYNEQFF
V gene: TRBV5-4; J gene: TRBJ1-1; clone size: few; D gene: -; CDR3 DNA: TGTGCCAGCAGCTTGGATCGAGGAGGGAACACTGAAGCTTTCTTT; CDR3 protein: CASSLDRGGNTEAFF
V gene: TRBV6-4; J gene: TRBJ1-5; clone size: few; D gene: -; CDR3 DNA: TGTGCCAGCAGCAGAATCGGGCCGGCTAAGGTCGTACATCAGCCCCAGCATTTT; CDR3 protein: CASSRIGPAKVVHQPQHF
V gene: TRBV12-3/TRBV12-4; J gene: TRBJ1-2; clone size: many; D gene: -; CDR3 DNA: TGTGCCAGCAGCATCCGCCGAGGGGTCAAGGGCTACACCTTC; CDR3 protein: CASSIRRGVKGYTF
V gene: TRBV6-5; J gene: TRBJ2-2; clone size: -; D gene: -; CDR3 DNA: TGTGCCAGCAGACGAGACACCGGGGAGCTGTTTTTT; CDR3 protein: CASRRDTGELFF
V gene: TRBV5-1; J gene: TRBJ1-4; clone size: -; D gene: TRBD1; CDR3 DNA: TGCGCCAGCAGCCCCGGGACAGGGAATAATGAAAAACTGTTTTTT; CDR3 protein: CASSPGTGNNEKLFF
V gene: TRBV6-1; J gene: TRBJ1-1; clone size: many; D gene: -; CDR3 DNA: TGTGCCAGCAGTCTGGTGAGACGGGGTAACACTGAAGCTTTCTTT; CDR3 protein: CASSLVRRGNTEAFF